Following are 14 T cell receptor beta chains from one sample sequenced in a study of graft-versus-host responses after intestinal transplantation. These receptors have no identified antigens. Some clones are missing from TCRdb's copy, which holds only in-frame ones; the method was immunoSEQ multiplex PCR. The data contain around 50,000 clones, approximately 88% of them singletons. The sample consisted of unstimulated CD4+ T cells sorted from spleen or lymph node cells, taken before transplant. These receptors all come from a human donor who was the organ donor for an intestinal transplant.

The chain employs TRBV7-2 and TRBJ2-1; TRBD2 matches at 8 bases. Unmatched junction bases numbered 7, after V lost 4 bases and J lost 5 bases. There are 15 residues in the CDR3. Germline-derived CDR1 and CDR2 are SGHTA and FQGNSA. Written as DNA, the CDR3 is TGTGCCAGCAGCTATAGCGGGGTATGGGACAATGAGCAGTTCTTC. Translation gives CASSYSGVWDNEQFF.

The chain joins TRBV27 to TRBJ1-1; tentative D call: TRBD1 (6 bases). From germline, CDR1 is MNHEY and CDR2 SMNVEV (reference sequence). This CDR3 is 14 amino acids long. V dropped 0 bases and J dropped 5 bases, with 10 bases sitting between them. The CDR3 DNA is TGTGCCAGCAGTTTATCGCCAGGGGTTACTGAAGCTTTCTTT. Translation: CASSLSPGVTEAFF.

The chain employs TRBV5-8 and TRBJ2-7; 10 nucleotides align to TRBD2. CDR1 is SGHTS, CDR2 YDEGEE, per germline. The length of the CDR3 is 14 residues. V shed 4 bases and J 0 bases; nucleotides not matched to a gene: 1. The CDR3 DNA is TGTGCCAGCAGCAGACTAGCGGGCTCCTACGAGCAGTACTTC. Translating gives CASSRLAGSYEQYF.

Comments on this clone: The junction departs from germline at one end; a sequencing error may be responsible. The same CDR3 arises from other DNA sequences in this sample as well. This chain links TRBV27 with TRBJ1-1, with D tentatively TRBD1 (5 bases). The CDR3 totals 13 residues. CDR1 and CDR2 from the germline V gene are MNHEY and SMNVEV (reference sequence). The CDR3 loop reads CASTGTFNTEAFF. DNA for the CDR3: TGTGCCAGCACCGGGACCTTTAACACTGAAGCCTTCTTT.

The chain joins TRBV6-5 to TRBJ2-1; 9 bases align to TRBD2. The V gene end was trimmed by 7 bases and the J gene end by 3 bases; junction bases not matched to a gene: 4. Germline CDR1 MNHEY, CDR2 SVGAGI. The CDR3 covers 14 residues. CDR3 sequence (DNA): TGTGCCAGCATTGGACTAGCGCACTACAATGAGCAGTTCTTC. Residues: CASIGLAHYNEQFF.

J is TRBJ2-7 and V is TRBV11-3; D uncertain. Between the trimmed V and J ends, which lost 5 bases and 3 bases, there was a span of 8 bases. The CDR3 extends over 12 amino acids. Germline V gives CDR1 SGHNT, CDR2 YENEEA. The CDR3: CASSLWDYEQYF. For the CDR3, the DNA is TGTGCCAGCAGCCTTTGGGACTACGAGCAGTACTTC.

The chain combines TRBV7-2 with TRBJ2-3, with D unresolved. Looked up from germline, CDR1 is SGHTA and CDR2 is FQGNSA. V lost 3 bases and J lost 1, with 5 bases in between. This CDR3 comprises 13 residues. The CDR3 loop is CASSFQGTDTQYF. CDR3 DNA sequence: TGTGCCAGCAGCTTCCAGGGCACAGATACGCAGTATTTT.

This clone was counted a few times. The chain carries TRBV5-6 and TRBJ2-2, with D perhaps TRBD2 (6 bases). The V gene lost 0 bases and the J gene lost 6 bases, with 15 bases spanning the gap. The CDR3 spans 16 residues. Germline V gene sequence: CDR1 SGHDT, CDR2 YYEEEE. CDR3: CASSLEREYAPGELFF. The CDR3 coding sequence is TGTGCCAGCAGCTTGGAACGGGAGTATGCCCCCGGGGAGCTGTTTTTT.

The V and J genes are TRBV6-1 and TRBJ1-2; 8 nucleotides match TRBD1. Germline V CDR1 and CDR2: MNHNS, SASEGT. V was clipped by 5 bases and J by 3 bases; unmatched bases: 5. The CDR3 is made up of 14 amino acids. CDR3 region: CASSLQTGDYGYTF. DNA for the CDR3: TGTGCCAGCAGTTTACAGACAGGGGACTATGGCTACACCTTC.

The gene calls are TRBV19 and TRBJ1-2; 7 bases match TRBD1. The J segment lost 7 bases and the V segment lost 6 bases, leaving 11 bases of the junction unmatched. CDR1 LNHDA and CDR2 SQIVND come from the germline V gene (reference sequence). The CDR3 has 14 residues. In DNA, the CDR3 is TGTGCCAGTAGAATTACCCCGGACAGGAGTGGCTACACCTTC. Protein: CASRITPDRSGYTF.

The rearrangement links TRBV18 to TRBJ1-5; the D gene is possibly TRBD1 (5 bases). CDR3 length: 14 amino acids. The ends were cut back, 1 base at V and 7 bases at J, with 11 bases in the middle. The germline gives CDR1 KGHSH, CDR2 LQKENI. CDR3 DNA sequence: TGTGCCAGCTCACCACGGAGACAGATCCAGCCCCAGCATTTT. Protein sequence: CASSPRRQIQPQHF.

J is TRBJ2-7 and V is TRBV6-6; a weak D match, TRBD1 (5 bases). The CDR3 runs 13 residues. The V end was cut by 2 bases, the J end by 0 bases, with 5 bases between. Germline V gene data show CDR1 as MNHNY and CDR2 as SVGAGI (reference sequence). The DNA for the CDR3 is TGTGCCAGCAGTTACGGACACTCCTACGAGCAGTACTTC. Translated, it gives CASSYGHSYEQYF.

V gene TRBV9 combines with J gene TRBJ1-3; 9 positions agree with TRBD1. Germline V CDR1 and CDR2: SGDLS, YYNGEE. The V segment lost 2 bases and the J segment 4 bases; nucleotides outside the gene matches: 4. CDR3 length: 15 residues. The CDR3 DNA is TGTGCCAGCAGCGTTGCCGACAGGGGGGGAAACACCATATATTTT. Translated: CASSVADRGGNTIYF. Looking up the rest from reference TRBV9 and TRBJ1-3 gives the full variable domain: DSGVTQTPKHLITATGQRVTLRCSPRSGDLSVYWYQQSLDQGLQFLIQYYNGEERAKGNILERFSAQQFPDLHSELNLSSLELGDSALYFCASSVADRGGNTIYFGEGSWLTVV.

This rearrangement joins TRBV11-3 to TRBJ2-3; 8 bases are a match to TRBD2. V lost 5 bases and J lost 0; bases outside the gene matches: 7. Germline V lookup: CDR1 SGHNT, CDR2 YENEEA. The CDR3 sequence is 16 residues long. The CDR3 coding sequence is TGTGCCAGCAGCCATAGGGGCGGGGGGAGCACAGATACGCAGTATTTT. The encoded protein is CASSHRGGGSTDTQYF.